This TCR beta chain derives from a study of beta chain features in type 1 diabetes. As for the study in general: Analysis included around 100 million sorted cells drawn from all samples.

V lost 5 bases and J lost 5; bases outside the gene matches: 11. CDR1 SQVTM and CDR2 ANQGSEA come from the germline V gene. CDR3 length: 14 amino acids. For this clone: Antigen unknown.

Study results and limitations: Moderate yet significant TCRB CDR3 shortening was seen in Type 1 diabetes patients in all four CD4+ subsets.

As every portion of the isolated RNA was reverse transcribed, the sequencing read expressed TCRB transcripts. The table came from immunoSEQ multiplex PCR; TCRdb's copy has only in-frame clones and leaves some out. The data show 250,000 to 300,000 clones, roughly a quarter seen once. The sequenced material came from naive CD4+ T cells from blood. The source is a woman under 40 with type 1 diabetes. The J gene is TRBJ2-5, the V gene TRBV29-1, with 7 bases identical to TRBD2. As DNA, the CDR3 is TGCAGCGTTATAGAGGGAGGGCCTTGGGAGACCCAGTACTTC. Translation: CSVIEGGPWETQYF.